This TCR beta chain originates from a study of PD-1 blockade in classical Hodgkin lymphoma. Study-level information: Nivolumab was administered to patients intravenously at 3 mg/kg every 2 weeks.

CDR1 and CDR2 (germline): SEHNR, FQNEAQ (reference sequence). CDR3 length: 14 residues. V shed 7 bases, J shed 4 bases, and the junction held 4 bases outside the gene matches. Time point denoted: cycle 4 day 1 (C4D1), after 6 weeks of nivolumab. After autologous stem cell transplantation all patients relapsed, and prior brentuximab vedotin exposure differed between cohorts. Profiling relied on immunoSEQ multiplex PCR, and the TCRdb table lists in-frame clones only, not all of them. The top ten clones hold roughly 9.2% of a sample with under 40,000 clones, 75% to 85% of them seen once. The chain has TRBV7-9 and TRBJ2-4, with 10 bases identical to TRBD2. Specimen: peripheral blood mononuclear cells (PBMCs), collected before the fourth cycle of nivolumab. The receptor comes from a human donor with classical Hodgkin lymphoma. In nucleotides, the CDR3 is TGTGCCAGCATAACACTAGCGGGGAAAAACATTCAGTACTTC. Protein product: CASITLAGKNIQYF.